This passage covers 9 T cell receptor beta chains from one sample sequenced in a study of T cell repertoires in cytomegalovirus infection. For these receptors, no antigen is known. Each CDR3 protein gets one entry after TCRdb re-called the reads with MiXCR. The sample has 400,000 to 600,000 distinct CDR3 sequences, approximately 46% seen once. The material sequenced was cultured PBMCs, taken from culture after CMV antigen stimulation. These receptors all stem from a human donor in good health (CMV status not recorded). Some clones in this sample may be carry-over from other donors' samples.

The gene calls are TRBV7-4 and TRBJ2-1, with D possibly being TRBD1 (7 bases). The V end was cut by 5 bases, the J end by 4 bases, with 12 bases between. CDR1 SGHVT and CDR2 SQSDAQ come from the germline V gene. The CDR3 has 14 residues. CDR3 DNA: TGTGCCAGCAGCGCGGGACAGACATACAATGAGCAGTTCTTC. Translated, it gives CASSAGQTYNEQFF. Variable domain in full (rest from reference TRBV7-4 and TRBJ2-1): GAGVSQSPRYKVAKRGRDVALRCDSISGHVTLYWYRQTLGQGSEVLTYSQSDAQRDKSGRPSGRFSAERPERSVSTLKIQRTEQGDSAVYLCASSAGQTYNEQFFGPGTRLTVL.

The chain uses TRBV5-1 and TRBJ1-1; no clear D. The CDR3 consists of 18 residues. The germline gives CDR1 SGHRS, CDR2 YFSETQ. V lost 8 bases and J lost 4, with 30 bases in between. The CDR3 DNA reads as TGCGCCAGTAGGAGGCAGACTAGTGGTACTTTATTGGGCACTGAAGCTTTCTTT. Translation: CASRRQTSGTLLGTEAFF.

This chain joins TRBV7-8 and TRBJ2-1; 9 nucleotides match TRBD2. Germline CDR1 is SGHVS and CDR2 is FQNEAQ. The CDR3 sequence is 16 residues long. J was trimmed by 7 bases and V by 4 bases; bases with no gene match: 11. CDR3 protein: CASSSTGTSSGNEQFF. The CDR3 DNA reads TGTGCCAGCAGCTCCACCGGGACTAGCTCGGGTAATGAGCAGTTCTTC.

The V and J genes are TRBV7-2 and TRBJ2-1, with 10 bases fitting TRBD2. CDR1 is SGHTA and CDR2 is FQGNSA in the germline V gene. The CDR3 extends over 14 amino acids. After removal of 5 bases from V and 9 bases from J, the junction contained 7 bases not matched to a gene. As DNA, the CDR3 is TGTGCCAGCAGCCGGACTAGCGGTGATGCTGAGCAGTTCTTC. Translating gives CASSRTSGDAEQFF.

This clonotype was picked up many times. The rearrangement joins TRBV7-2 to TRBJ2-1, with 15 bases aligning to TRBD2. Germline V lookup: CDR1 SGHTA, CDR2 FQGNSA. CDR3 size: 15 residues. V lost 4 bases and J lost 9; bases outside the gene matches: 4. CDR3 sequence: CASSSGLAGGVEQFF. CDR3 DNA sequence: TGTGCCAGCAGCTCCGGACTAGCGGGGGGGGTTGAGCAGTTCTTC.

CDR3 loop: CASSLPHPTAGVGPQHF. CDR3 nucleotide sequence: TGTGCCAGTAGTCTTCCTCACCCGACAGCAGGGGTGGGGCCCCAGCATTTT. The chain links TRBV19 to TRBJ1-5; TRBD1 is a possible D gene (6 bases). This CDR3 comprises 17 residues. The germline V and J ends were trimmed by 5 bases and 9 bases, with 26 bases remaining between them. Germline V CDR1 and CDR2: LNHDA, SQIVND (reference sequence).

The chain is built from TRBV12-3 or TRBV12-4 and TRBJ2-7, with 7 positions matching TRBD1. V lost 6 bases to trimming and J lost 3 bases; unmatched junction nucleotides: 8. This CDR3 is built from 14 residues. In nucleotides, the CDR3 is TGTGCCAGCAGCCGACAGGGTTCCTACTACGAGCAGTACTTC. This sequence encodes CASSRQGSYYEQYF.

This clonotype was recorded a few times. The CDR3 sequence is CASSQTGTDTQYF. The CDR3 DNA reads TGTGCCAGCAGCCAAACAGGAACAGATACGCAGTATTTT. The chain joins TRBV27 to TRBJ2-3, with TRBD1 as a possible D gene (5 bases). V lost 6 bases to trimming and J lost 3 bases, with 10 bases between them. Germline lookup yields CDR1 MNHEY and CDR2 SMNVEV (reference sequence). The CDR3 extends over 13 amino acids.

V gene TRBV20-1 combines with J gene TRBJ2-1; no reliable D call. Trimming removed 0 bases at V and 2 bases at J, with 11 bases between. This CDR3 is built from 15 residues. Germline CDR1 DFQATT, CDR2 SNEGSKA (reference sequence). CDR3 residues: CSAREGVATYNEQFF. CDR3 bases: TGCAGTGCTAGAGAGGGTGTCGCGACCTACAATGAGCAGTTCTTC.